These 31 T cell receptor beta chains came from one sample sequenced in a study of T cell responses to AZD1222 COVID-19 vaccine (dated by TCRdb to the early 2020s). What this sample's time point label stands for: baseline before first vaccination. The library relied on the immunoSEQ multiplex PCR assay. TCRdb holds this immuneACCESS table with in-frame rearrangements only. Some clones are missing; in checked studies, unresolved V genes explain under half, and the rest has no known cause. This sample is represented by fewer than 200,000 clones; about 89% of them were singletons. The ten largest clones capture 1.5% to 2% of the sample. Sequences were derived from peripheral blood, sampled on day 0 of AZD1222 vaccination. The receptors were gathered from an adult in good health.

The rearrangement links TRBV4-1 to TRBJ1-5, with TRBD1 matching over 10 bases. The trim removed 0 bases at V and 15 bases at J, leaving 11 bases unmatched. The CDR3 is 15 residues long. Germline V CDR1 and CDR2: MGHRA, YSYEKL. The CDR3 coding sequence is TGCGCCAGCAGCCAAGAGCCTGGACAGGGGGATTCCTTGCATTTT. It specifies CASSQEPGQGDSLHF.

V gene TRBV5-1 combines with J gene TRBJ2-1; D ambiguous. The CDR3 is made up of 13 amino acids. Germline CDR1 reads SGHRS; CDR2 reads YFSETQ. Trimming shortened V by 0 bases and J by 2 bases, and 3 bases separated the two germline ends. CDR3 protein: CASSLGAYNEQFF. CDR3 coding DNA: TGCGCCAGCAGCTTGGGGGCCTACAATGAGCAGTTCTTC.

This clone has more than one count but fewer than ten. The chain couples TRBV3-1 (or the pseudogene TRBV3-2) to TRBJ2-3; possibly TRBD1 for D (5 bases). CDR1 LGHDT and CDR2 YNNKEL come from the germline V gene (reference sequence). The CDR3 runs to 14 residues. The V end was cut by 3 bases, the J end by 3 bases, with 10 bases between. CDR3 region: CASSHGRVTDTQYF. DNA for the CDR3: TGTGCCAGCAGCCACGGCAGGGTGACAGATACGCAGTATTTT.

The genes are TRBV5-1 and TRBJ2-5; 8 nucleotides align to TRBD1. Unmatched junction bases numbered 8, after V lost 4 bases and J lost 3 bases. In germline, CDR1 is SGHRS, CDR2 YFSETQ. The CDR3 has 15 amino acids. This CDR3 reads CASSRTQGAKETQYF. CDR3 DNA sequence: TGCGCCAGCAGCAGAACTCAGGGGGCGAAAGAGACCCAGTACTTC.

CDR3 bases: TGCAGTGCTAGTAGGTGGGATACTGAAGCTTTCTTT. Translating gives CSASRWDTEAFF. The rearrangement joins TRBV20-1 to TRBJ1-1; D gene unclear. Deletions cut 3 bases from V and 5 bases from J, with 10 bases between. CDR1 DFQATT and CDR2 SNEGSKA come from the germline V gene (reference sequence). This CDR3 has 12 residues.

The chain joins TRBV7-9 to TRBJ1-1; 9 bases are shared with TRBD1. Germline V gene lookup returns CDR1 SEHNR and CDR2 FQNEAQ (reference sequence). This CDR3 spans 14 amino acids. The V segment lost 6 bases and the J segment 3 bases; nucleotides outside the gene matches: 5. As DNA, the CDR3 is TGTGCCAGCAGGGGACAGGGAATAGACACTGAAGCTTTCTTT. It is translated as CASRGQGIDTEAFF.

This clone showed up just once. V is TRBV5-1 and J is TRBJ1-1; possible D gene TRBD1, 5 bases. Germline CDR1 SGHRS, CDR2 YFSETQ. Between the trimmed V and J ends, which lost 0 bases and 1 base, there was a span of 7 bases. The CDR3 consists of 14 residues. The CDR3 coding sequence is TGCGCCAGCAGCTTGGAAACAGGGAACACTGAAGCTTTCTTT. Translated: CASSLETGNTEAFF.

The V and J genes are TRBV10-2 and TRBJ1-2, with 8 nucleotides matching TRBD1. V shed 8 bases and J 4 bases; nucleotides not matched to a gene: 12. Germline assignment: CDR1 WSHSY and CDR2 SAAADI. The CDR3 consists of 15 residues. The CDR3 is CASSEPRGLGYGYTF. Written as DNA, the CDR3 is TGCGCCAGCTCCGAGCCCAGGGGGCTTGGCTATGGCTACACCTTC.

The genes are TRBV4-1 and TRBJ2-1, with D maybe TRBD1 (6 bases). Germline assignment: CDR1 MGHRA and CDR2 YSYEKL. The CDR3 length is 17 residues. V lost 0 bases, J lost 1 base, and 13 bases lay in between. CDR3 sequence (DNA): TGCGCCAGCAGCCAAGATCCGGAACAGGGATCCTACAATGAGCAGTTCTTC. It is translated as CASSQDPEQGSYNEQFF.

The rearrangement links TRBV4-2 to TRBJ2-1, with D perhaps TRBD2 (7 bases). The ends were cut back, 4 bases at V and 4 bases at J, with 14 bases in the middle. There are 15 residues in the CDR3. Germline CDR1 reads LGHNA; CDR2 reads YNFKEQ. The CDR3 sequence: CASSRQGRDYNEQFF. In DNA form, the CDR3 reads TGTGCCAGCAGCCGGCAGGGGAGGGATTACAATGAGCAGTTCTTC.

This clone was observed a single time. The chain couples TRBV18 to TRBJ2-5; no clear D gene. Trimming shortened V by 3 bases and J by 1 base, and 12 bases separated the two germline ends. CDR1 and CDR2 (germline): KGHSH, LQKENI. CDR3 length equals 15 residues. CDR3 protein: CASSPSAWFQETQYF. The CDR3, as DNA: TGTGCCAGCTCACCCTCCGCCTGGTTCCAAGAGACCCAGTACTTC.

The chain is built from TRBV16 and TRBJ1-1; 7 nucleotides line up with TRBD1. In germline, CDR1 is KGHSY, CDR2 FQNENV. This CDR3 region has 14 residues. V lost 2 bases and J lost 6; bases outside the gene matches: 6. This chain's CDR3 is CASSQNRGNPEAFF. In DNA form, the CDR3 reads TGTGCCAGCAGCCAAAACAGGGGTAACCCTGAAGCTTTCTTT.

This rearrangement joins TRBV24-1 to TRBJ2-1, with TRBD2 matching over 15 bases. The length of the CDR3 is 17 residues. The germline V gene has CDR1 KGHDR and CDR2 SFDVKD. Trimming removed 0 bases from V and 9 bases from J; junction bases left unmatched: 5. As DNA, the CDR3 is TGTGCCACCAGTGATTTGGGGACTAGCGGGAGGTTGGGTGAGCAGTTCTTC. Its protein is CATSDLGTSGRLGEQFF.

V is TRBV6-5 and J is TRBJ1-5; 9 bases match TRBD1. V trimming: 0 bases; J trimming: 7 bases; junction bases outside the gene matches: 4. This CDR3 region has 15 residues. The germline CDR1 and CDR2 sequences are MNHEY and SVGAGI. As DNA, the CDR3 is TGTGCCAGCAGTTACTCGGGACAGGGCCGGCAGCCCCAGCATTTT. This translates into CASSYSGQGRQPQHF.

This clone was counted a few times. The chain has TRBV6-2 or TRBV6-3 and TRBJ2-7, with D uncertain. Trimming took 2 bases from V and 4 from J, leaving 6 bases between them. Germline CDR1 MNHEY, CDR2 SVGEGT. CDR3 length: 12 residues. The DNA for the CDR3 is TGTGCCAGCAGTTACGGTCAGTACGAGCAGTACTTC. Translating gives CASSYGQYEQYF.

This clone was counted a single time. The V and J genes are TRBV19 and TRBJ1-6, with 9 bases fitting TRBD1. The CDR3 loop spans 15 amino acids. V was clipped by 6 bases and J by 11 bases; unmatched bases: 11. CDR1 and CDR2 (germline): LNHDA, SQIVND (reference sequence). The chain's CDR3 is CASSLSGTGSPPLHF. The CDR3 region has the DNA TGTGCCAGTAGCCTCTCCGGGACAGGGTCGCCACCCCTCCACTTT.

V and J are TRBV4-2 and TRBJ2-1; no reliable D call. Germline CDR1 and CDR2: LGHNA and YNFKEQ. Trimming stripped 0 bases from V and 6 bases from J, with 21 bases between. CDR3 length equals 18 residues. CDR3 nucleotide sequence: TGTGCCAGCAGCCAAGATATTGGAAGGGTGGGCTTGGGCAATGAGCAGTTCTTC. Amino acid sequence: CASSQDIGRVGLGNEQFF.

The J gene is TRBJ2-1, the V gene TRBV11-3; D is ambiguous. Trimming took off 2 bases at V and 9 bases at J, with 17 bases between the two ends. Germline V gene lookup returns CDR1 SGHNT and CDR2 YENEEA. CDR3 length: 15 amino acids. CDR3: CASSLSAAPGGEQFF. The CDR3 nucleotides read TGTGCCAGCAGCTTAAGTGCGGCGCCAGGCGGTGAGCAGTTCTTC.

V usage is TRBV6-5 and J usage is TRBJ1-2; 7 bases are a match to TRBD1. The CDR3 is made up of 15 amino acids. Germline CDR1 and CDR2: MNHEY and SVGAGI. With 8 bases clipped from V and 0 bases from J, the junction kept 9 bases outside the gene matches. The CDR3 DNA sequence: TGTGCCAGCTACCATGGGGACAGTACTAACTATGGCTACACCTTC. Amino acid sequence: CASYHGDSTNYGYTF.

This chain links TRBV3-1 (or the pseudogene TRBV3-2) with TRBJ1-2, with D perhaps TRBD1 (5 bases). CDR1 LGHDT and CDR2 YNNKEL come from the germline V gene (reference sequence). V lost 3 bases, J lost 4 bases, and 12 bases lay in between. This CDR3 region has 14 residues. The CDR3 loop reads CASSHGTASYGYTF. As DNA, the CDR3 is TGTGCCAGCAGCCACGGGACGGCCAGCTATGGCTACACCTTC.

The chain couples TRBV4-1 to TRBJ1-6; D gene uncertain. Germline-derived CDR1 and CDR2 are MGHRA and YSYEKL. This CDR3 comprises 16 residues. Trimming cost V 0 bases and J 7 bases, with 13 bases left between them. The CDR3 DNA sequence: TGCGCCAGCAGCCAAGAATTCATGGCCAACAATTCACCCCTCCACTTT. It translates to CASSQEFMANNSPLHF.

This chain links TRBV29-1 with TRBJ1-4; D ambiguous. This CDR3 spans 12 amino acids. Germline V gene data show CDR1 as SQVTM and CDR2 as ANQGSEA. Trimming took 3 bases from V and 8 from J, leaving 10 bases between them. The CDR3 is CSVELGREKLFF. The CDR3 DNA is TGCAGCGTTGAGCTGGGAAGAGAAAAACTGTTTTTT.

V is TRBV5-5 and J is TRBJ2-3, with 14 nucleotides matching TRBD2. V lost 5 bases, J lost 2 bases, and 4 bases stayed unmatched. This CDR3 comprises 16 residues. Germline V lookup: CDR1 SGHKS, CDR2 YYEKEE (reference sequence). This chain's CDR3 is CASSQTSGRVTDTQYF. The CDR3 nucleotides read TGTGCCAGCAGTCAGACTAGCGGGAGGGTCACAGATACGCAGTATTTT.

This clone was recorded a few times. V and J are TRBV25-1 and TRBJ1-2; 7 nucleotides align to TRBD1. The V gene's germline CDR1 is MGHDK and CDR2 SYGVNS. The V gene end was trimmed by 6 bases and the J gene end by 4 bases; junction bases not matched to a gene: 5. This CDR3 spans 13 amino acids. This chain's CDR3 is CASSEAGGYGYTF. The CDR3 DNA reads TGTGCCAGCAGCGAAGCAGGGGGCTATGGCTACACCTTC.

V gene TRBV6-2 or TRBV6-3 combines with J gene TRBJ2-3; 9 bases align to TRBD2. The CDR3 runs to 16 residues. The V and J ends lost 0 bases and 0 bases, in that order; junction bases with no gene match: 1. In germline, CDR1 is MNHEY, CDR2 SVGEGT. The CDR3 protein is CASSYSSGRSTDTQYF. Here the CDR3 DNA reads TGTGCCAGCAGTTACTCTAGCGGGAGAAGCACAGATACGCAGTATTTT.

CDR3 DNA: TGTGCCAGTAGTATAGATTCCAGAGGGGGCGCAGGTGGCTACACCTTC. Protein: CASSIDSRGGAGGYTF. The rearrangement links TRBV19 to TRBJ1-2; 7 bases line up with TRBD1. The CDR3 runs to 16 residues. V gave up 0 bases and J gave up 7 bases; unmatched junction bases: 11. Germline loops: CDR1 LNHDA, CDR2 SQIVND (reference sequence). The full variable domain, its missing parts supplied by reference TRBV19 and TRBJ1-2, is DGGITQSPKYLFRKEGQNVTLSCEQNLNHDAMYWYRQDPGQGLRLIYYSQIVNDFQKGDIAEGYSVSREKKESFPLTVTSAQKNPTAFYLCASSIDSRGGAGGYTFGSGTRLTVV.

The V call is TRBV7-6, the J call TRBJ1-2; D is unclear. This CDR3 region has 11 residues. Trimming took off 4 bases at V and 7 bases at J, with 7 bases between the two ends. Per the germline V gene, CDR1 is SGHVS and CDR2 is FNYEAQ. As DNA, the CDR3 is TGTGCCAGCAGCTCAGGCAGTGGCTACACCTTC. Its translation: CASSSGSGYTF. The whole variable domain, remainder taken from reference TRBV7-6 and TRBJ1-2, is GAGVSQSPRYKVTKRGQDVALRCDPISGHVSLYWYRQALGQGPEFLTYFNYEAQQDKSGLPNDRFSAERPEGSISTLTIQRTEQRDSAMYRCASSSGSGYTFGSGTRLTVV.

The chain has TRBV6-5 and TRBJ1-1; D gene unclear. The CDR3 runs to 13 residues. The germline V gene has CDR1 MNHEY and CDR2 SVGAGI. Trimming stripped 3 bases from V and 0 bases from J, with 5 bases between. The CDR3 protein is CASSYQLNTEAFF. In nucleotides, the CDR3 is TGTGCCAGCAGTTATCAGTTGAACACTGAAGCTTTCTTT.

This chain links TRBV2 with TRBJ2-2; 9 nucleotides match TRBD2. This CDR3 spans 16 amino acids. V trimming: 5 bases; J trimming: 2 bases; junction bases outside the gene matches: 6. CDR1 is SNHLY and CDR2 is FYNNEI in the germline V gene. CDR3 loop: CASSKTLAGNTGELFF. Written as DNA, the CDR3 is TGTGCCAGCAGTAAAACGCTAGCGGGAAACACCGGGGAGCTGTTTTTT.

The V and J genes are TRBV20-1 and TRBJ2-5, with 11 nucleotides matching TRBD2. The germline gives CDR1 DFQATT, CDR2 SNEGSKA (reference sequence). The J segment lost 7 bases and the V segment lost 3 bases, leaving 10 bases of the junction unmatched. The CDR3 has 15 residues. The CDR3 nucleotides read TGCAGTGCTAGTTCGGGACTAGCGGCTGGGGGGACCCAGTACTTC. Its translation is CSASSGLAAGGTQYF.

This clone has just one count. The chain recombines TRBV5-4 with TRBJ2-1; 9 positions agree with TRBD2. With 5 bases clipped from V and 5 bases from J, the junction kept 8 bases outside the gene matches. The CDR3 covers 15 residues. The germline CDR1 and CDR2 sequences are SGHNT and YYREEE (reference sequence). This chain's CDR3 is CASRPIQRGDNEQFF. CDR3 in DNA: TGTGCCAGCAGGCCAATCCAGCGGGGGGACAATGAGCAGTTCTTC. The full variable domain, its missing parts supplied by reference TRBV5-4 and TRBJ2-1, is ETGVTQSPTHLIKTRGQQVTLRCSSQSGHNTVSWYQQALGQGPQFIFQYYREEENGRGNFPPRFSGLQFPNYSSELNVNALELDDSALYLCASRPIQRGDNEQFFGPGTRLTVL.